This TCR beta chain was observed in a study of blood T cell repertoires in COVID-19 (dated by TCRdb to about 2020). Broadly, across the study: Samples from collaborators originated in the United States, Italy and Spain and spanned both the acute and convalescent phases of COVID-19. The material from the prospective study consisted of cDNA or gDNA derived from T cells, B-cell-depleted T cells, or PBMCs. The dataset comprised deeply sampled blood TCRbeta repertoires from subjects exposed to, actively infected with, or recovered from COVID-19. A freely available public database, intended as a resource for researchers studying the immune response to SARS-CoV-2, is where the repertoires were released. Samples came from the ongoing ImmuneRACE study (first 160 participants) plus 1,254 subjects from 6 global collaborators. Sample metadata almost always included a de-identified subject ID, COVID-19 status, age in years and sex. HLA class I and class II types, where available, came from metadata supplied by the sample provider rather than from assay-based typing.

Overall study results and their limits: The quantity of clinical and demographic metadata differed by source and by participant and was supplied without curation.

V was cut back by 4 bases and J by 3 bases, leaving a gap of 13 bases between them. The CDR3 spans 14 residues, from the cysteine through the phenylalanine. The DNA shown is the 42-base CDR3, in frame from base 1. The germline V gene sets CDR1 to SGHRS and CDR2 to YFSETQ. The immunoSEQ Assay, a bias-controlled multiplex PCR, was used to amplify TCRbeta CDR3 regions from genomic DNA. In the source study's methods: The number of nucleated cells in each sample was estimated from the amplification of reference gene primers within the assay. To quantify the absolute abundance of each unique TCRbeta CDR3 rearrangement, sequence reads were collapsed and filtered. Productive Simpson clonality was computed per sample as the square root of Simpson's diversity index over productive rearrangements. Held by TCRdb, this immuneACCESS table contains in-frame sequences only and omits some clones. Under half of the omission traces to an unresolved V gene where checked; the cause of the rest is unknown. From that table come the V and J calls and clone size; the DNA was used to work out D and trimming. Recorded for this sample are 150,000 to 200,000 clones; 75% to 90% of them occurred a single time. The ten most abundant clones make up around 6.7% of the sample.

In Seattle, one collaborating source enrolled patients while the infection was active and tracked those patients longitudinally over the course of disease. Each collaborating institution followed its own protocols to collect whole blood in K2EDTA tubes. For TCRbeta analysis, collaborators shipped samples in one of three forms: frozen whole blood, isolated PBMCs, or DNA extracted from either of those sample types. Concerning this clone: What antigen it recognizes has not been identified. Base-call qualities are not available, and no considerably larger clone is one nucleotide away.

Recombination connected TRBV5-1 to TRBJ1-1; perhaps TRBD1 is the D gene, with 6 bases matching. Sequenced sample: peripheral blood. The clonotype originates from a woman in her thirties or forties with COVID-19, enrolled during active disease. The bases read TGCGCCAGCAGCGGCATACAGGGTTACACTGAAGCTTTCTTT. This yields the protein CASSGIQGYTEAFF.